The next 6 T cell receptor beta chains were all read from a single sample in a study of T-cell memory formation after mild COVID-19. TCRdb independently ran MiXCR on the 5' RACE reads; one entry per CDR3 protein. The table shows around 300,000 distinct CDR3 sequences, with roughly 13% occurring only once. Sample: PBMCs or a T cell subset sorted from them (not recorded which). The receptor set was obtained from a man aged 18 to 29 who had mild COVID-19 (a few samples of this study predate the infection). Cell type and time point are not known.

This clonotype was picked up a small number of times. V is TRBV20-1 and J is TRBJ2-3; D perhaps matches TRBD2 (6 bases). Germline-derived CDR1 and CDR2 are DFQATT and SNEGSKA (reference sequence). Deletions cut 3 bases from V and 3 bases from J, with 13 bases between. The CDR3 sequence is 14 residues long. The chain's CDR3 is CSARTGLATDTQYF. CDR3 sequence (DNA): TGCAGTGCTAGGACGGGGCTAGCGACAGATACGCAGTATTTT.

The chain couples TRBV5-1 to TRBJ1-2, with D possibly being TRBD1 (5 bases). Germline CDR1 reads SGHRS; CDR2 reads YFSETQ. The CDR3 is 14 residues long. V dropped 1 base and J dropped 2 bases, with 9 bases sitting between them. DNA for the CDR3: TGCGCCAGCAGCTTGCTTTCAGGGAACTATGGCTACACCTTC. Its translation: CASSLLSGNYGYTF.

The chain joins TRBV6-2 or TRBV6-3 to TRBJ1-5, with D possibly TRBD1 on 6 matching bases. Germline V gives CDR1 MNHEY, CDR2 SVGEGT. V dropped 6 bases and J dropped 3 bases, with 15 bases sitting between them. CDR3 length equals 15 residues. CDR3 residues: CASRLQGVLNQPQHF. The CDR3 DNA is TGTGCCAGCAGGCTACAGGGTGTTCTCAATCAGCCCCAGCATTTT.

This clonotype was picked up a small number of times. The rearrangement links TRBV5-6 to TRBJ1-1; unclear D gene. V dropped 1 base and J dropped 0 bases, with 13 bases sitting between them. This CDR3 is 16 amino acids long. Per germline, CDR1 SGHDT and CDR2 YYEEEE. The CDR3 spells CASSLRGRVMNTEAFF. CDR3 sequence (DNA): TGTGCCAGCAGCTTGCGCGGACGGGTGATGAACACTGAAGCTTTCTTT. Based on the CDR3 plus reference TRBV5-6 and TRBJ1-1, the full variable domain is DAGVTQSPTHLIKTRGQQVTLRCSPKSGHDTVSWYQQALGQGPQFIFQYYEEEERQRGNFPDRFSGHQFPNYSSELNVNALLLGDSALYLCASSLRGRVMNTEAFFGQGTRLTVV.

This clonotype has just a few counts. The chain carries TRBV5-1 and TRBJ1-1; D gene ambiguous. The CDR3 contains 13 residues. Deletions cut 2 bases from V and 1 base from J, with 6 bases between. The germline gives CDR1 SGHRS, CDR2 YFSETQ. The chain's CDR3 is CASSFRKNTEAFF. CDR3 DNA sequence: TGCGCCAGCAGCTTCAGGAAGAACACTGAAGCTTTCTTT.

The chain recombines TRBV27 with TRBJ1-3; 7 bases agree with TRBD1. Per the germline V gene, CDR1 is MNHEY and CDR2 is SMNVEV (reference sequence). Germline trimming cut 2 bases from V and 4 bases from J; bases unmatched to any gene: 8. The CDR3 is made up of 16 amino acids. The CDR3 reads CASSLVGGLKGNTIYF. The CDR3 DNA reads TGTGCCAGCAGTTTAGTAGGGGGCTTGAAGGGAAACACCATATATTTT.